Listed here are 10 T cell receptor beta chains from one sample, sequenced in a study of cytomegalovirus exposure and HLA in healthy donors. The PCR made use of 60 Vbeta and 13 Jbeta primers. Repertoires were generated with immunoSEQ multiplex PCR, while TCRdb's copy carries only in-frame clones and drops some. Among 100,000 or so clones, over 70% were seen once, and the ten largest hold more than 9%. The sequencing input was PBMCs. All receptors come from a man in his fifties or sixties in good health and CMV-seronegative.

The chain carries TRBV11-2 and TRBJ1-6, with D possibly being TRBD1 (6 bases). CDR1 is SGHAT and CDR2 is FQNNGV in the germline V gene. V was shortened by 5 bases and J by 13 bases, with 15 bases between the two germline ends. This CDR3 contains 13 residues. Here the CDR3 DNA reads TGTGCCAGCAGCATTAGGACAGCCGACCCCCTCCACTTT. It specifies CASSIRTADPLHF.

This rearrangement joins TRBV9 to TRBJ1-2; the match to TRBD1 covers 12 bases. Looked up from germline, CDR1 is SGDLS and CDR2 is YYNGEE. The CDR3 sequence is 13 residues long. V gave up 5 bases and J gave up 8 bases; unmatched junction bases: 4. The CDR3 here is CASRMGTGGGYTF. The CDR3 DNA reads TGTGCCAGCAGAATGGGGACAGGGGGCGGCTACACCTTC.

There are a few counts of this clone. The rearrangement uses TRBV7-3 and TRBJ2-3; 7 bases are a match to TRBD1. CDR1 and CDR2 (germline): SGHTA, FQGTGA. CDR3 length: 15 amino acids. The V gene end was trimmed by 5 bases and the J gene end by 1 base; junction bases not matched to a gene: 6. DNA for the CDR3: TGTGCCAGCAGCCCACAGGGGTCTCGCACAGATACGCAGTATTTT. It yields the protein CASSPQGSRTDTQYF.

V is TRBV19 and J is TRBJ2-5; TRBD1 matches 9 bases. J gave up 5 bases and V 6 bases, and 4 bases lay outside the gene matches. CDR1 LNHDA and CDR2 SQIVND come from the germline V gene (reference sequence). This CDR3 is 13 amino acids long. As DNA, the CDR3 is TGTGCCAGTAGCGCACAGGGGGCGGAGACCCAGTACTTC. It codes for CASSAQGAETQYF.

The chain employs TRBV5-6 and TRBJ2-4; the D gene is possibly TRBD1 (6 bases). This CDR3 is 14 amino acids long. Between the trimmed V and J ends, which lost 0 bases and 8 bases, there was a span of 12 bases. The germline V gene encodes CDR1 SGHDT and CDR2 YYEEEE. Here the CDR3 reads CASSLAGTRDIQYF. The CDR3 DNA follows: TGTGCCAGCAGCTTGGCAGGGACAAGGGACATTCAGTACTTC.

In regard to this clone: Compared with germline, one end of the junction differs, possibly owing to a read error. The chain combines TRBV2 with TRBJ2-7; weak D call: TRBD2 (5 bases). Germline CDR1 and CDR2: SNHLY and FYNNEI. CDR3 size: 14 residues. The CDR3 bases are TGTGCCAGCAGCGAAGGACTGTCCTCCTACGAGCAGTACTTC. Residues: CASSEGLSSYEQYF.

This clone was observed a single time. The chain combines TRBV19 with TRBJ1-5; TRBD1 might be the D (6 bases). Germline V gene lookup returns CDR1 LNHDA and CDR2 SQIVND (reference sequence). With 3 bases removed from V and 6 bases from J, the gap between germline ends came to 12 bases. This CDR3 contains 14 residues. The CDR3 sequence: CASSMVQGGQPQHF. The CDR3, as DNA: TGTGCCAGTAGTATGGTACAGGGTGGTCAGCCCCAGCATTTT.

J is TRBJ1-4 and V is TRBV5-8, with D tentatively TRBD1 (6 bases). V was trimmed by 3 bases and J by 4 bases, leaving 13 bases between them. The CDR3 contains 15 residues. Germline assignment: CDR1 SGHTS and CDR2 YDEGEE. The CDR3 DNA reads TGTGCCAGCAGCTCGCAGGGGCGGAGTAATGAAAAACTGTTTTTT. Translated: CASSSQGRSNEKLFF.

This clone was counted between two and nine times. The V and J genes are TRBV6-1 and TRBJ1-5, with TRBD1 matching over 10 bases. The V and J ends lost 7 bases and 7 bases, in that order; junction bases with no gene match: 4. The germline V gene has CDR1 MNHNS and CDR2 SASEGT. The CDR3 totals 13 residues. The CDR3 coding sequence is TGTGCCAGCAACGGACAGGGGGAACAGCCCCAGCATTTT. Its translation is CASNGQGEQPQHF.

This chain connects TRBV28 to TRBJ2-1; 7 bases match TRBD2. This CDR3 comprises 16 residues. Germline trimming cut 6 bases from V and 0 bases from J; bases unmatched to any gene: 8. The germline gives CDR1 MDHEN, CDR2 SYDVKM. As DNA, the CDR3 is TGTGCCAGCAGCTTTCTACCTAGCGGCTCCTACAATGAGCAGTTCTTC. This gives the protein CASSFLPSGSYNEQFF.